Presented here are 12 T cell receptor beta chains from one specimen sequenced in a study of blood T cell repertoires in COVID-19 (dated by TCRdb to the early 2020s). Library generation was performed with the immunoSEQ multiplex PCR assay. Here the immuneACCESS table is served through TCRdb, limited to in-frame sequences with V and J called. Missing clones are a known gap in these copies; in checked studies unresolved V genes cover under half, and the rest lacks a known reason. This sample lists 150,000 to 250,000 clones; about 80% were detected once. 6.5% to 7% of the sample is taken by the ten largest. Sequenced material: peripheral blood. These receptor sequences come from a human donor with acute or convalescent COVID-19. The donor label of this sample is uncertain.

This chain links TRBV3-1 (or the pseudogene TRBV3-2) with TRBJ1-2, with 9 bases matching TRBD1. Germline loops: CDR1 LGHDT, CDR2 YNNKEL (reference sequence). The CDR3 covers 13 residues. Trimming removed 4 bases from V and 4 bases from J; junction bases left unmatched: 1. Here the CDR3 reads CASSPTGGYGYTF. In DNA, the CDR3 is TGTGCCAGCAGCCCGACAGGGGGCTATGGCTACACCTTC.

This clone was counted once. Here the CDR3 DNA reads TGTGCCAGCAGCTCCCTGAATTCACCCCTCCACTTT. Its translation: CASSSLNSPLHF. The chain recombines TRBV11-2 with TRBJ1-6; D gene unclear. The CDR3 contains 12 residues. With 4 bases removed from V and 7 bases from J, the gap between germline ends came to 5 bases. The V gene's germline CDR1 is SGHAT and CDR2 FQNNGV. Filled out from reference TRBV11-2 and TRBJ1-6, the complete variable domain reads EAGVAQSPRYKIIEKRQSVAFWCNPISGHATLYWYQQILGQGPKLLIQFQNNGVVDDSQLPKDRFSAERLKGVDSTLKIQPAKLEDSAVYLCASSSLNSPLHFGNGTRLTVT.

In its sample, this clone was seen once. CDR3 residues: CASSLSGSDNEQFF. The CDR3 DNA sequence: TGCGCCAGCAGCTTGAGTGGCTCAGACAATGAGCAGTTCTTC. The chain has TRBV5-1 and TRBJ2-1; no firm D call. The CDR3 is made up of 14 amino acids. Trimming removed 1 base at V and 5 bases at J, with 10 bases between. Germline V gene data show CDR1 as SGHRS and CDR2 as YFSETQ.

In DNA form, the CDR3 reads TGTGCCAGCAGCCAAGCGGCGGGAGGAGTCTACGAGCAGTACTTC. Its translation is CASSQAAGGVYEQYF. The chain links TRBV4-2 to TRBJ2-7; 8 bases align to TRBD2. The germline CDR1 and CDR2 sequences are LGHNA and YNFKEQ. This CDR3 spans 15 amino acids. V shed 1 base, J shed 3 bases, and the junction held 5 bases outside the gene matches.

This clone was observed once. This chain connects TRBV4-1 to TRBJ1-3; D gene ambiguous. Deletions cut 1 base from V and 1 base from J, with 5 bases between. Germline V gives CDR1 MGHRA, CDR2 YSYEKL. CDR3 length: 14 residues. The DNA of the CDR3 is TGCGCCAGCAGCCAAGCCAGGTCTGGAAACACCATATATTTT. Amino acid sequence: CASSQARSGNTIYF.

The chain has TRBV2 and TRBJ2-1; 11 nucleotides match TRBD2. Losses at the gene ends were 7 bases for V and 7 bases for J; bases not matched to a gene: 9. Germline-derived CDR1 and CDR2 are SNHLY and FYNNEI. The length of the CDR3 is 15 residues. CDR3: CASKEPGLAANEQFF. DNA for the CDR3: TGTGCCAGCAAAGAACCGGGACTAGCGGCTAATGAGCAGTTCTTC. The complete variable domain, with remaining parts taken from reference TRBV2 and TRBJ2-1, reads EPEVTQTPSHQVTQMGQEVILRCVPISNHLYFYWYRQILGQKVEFLVSFYNNEISEKSEIFDDQFSVERPDGSNFTLKIRSTKLEDSAMYFCASKEPGLAANEQFFGPGTRLTVL.

The chain couples TRBV5-6 to TRBJ2-3; TRBD1 matches at 9 bases. Germline V gene lookup returns CDR1 SGHDT and CDR2 YYEEEE. The CDR3 has 15 amino acids. Trimming removed 0 bases from V and 5 bases from J; junction bases left unmatched: 4. CDR3 coding DNA: TGTGCCAGCAGCTTGGTAGGGACAGGGCAAGATACGCAGTATTTT. Residues: CASSLVGTGQDTQYF.

This chain links TRBV7-7 with TRBJ2-7, with a weak D call TRBD1 (6 bases). Trimming cost V 1 base and J 0 bases, with 10 bases left between them. The V gene's germline CDR1 is SSHAT and CDR2 FNYEAQ (reference sequence). The CDR3 covers 15 residues. The CDR3, as DNA: TGTGCCAGCAGCTTAGAGCAGGGGCCCTCCTACGAGCAGTACTTC. Its translation: CASSLEQGPSYEQYF.

CDR3 sequence reads: CASSPGADSNQPQHF. The CDR3 coding sequence is TGTGCCAGCAGCCCTGGCGCGGATAGCAATCAGCCCCAGCATTTT. The chain joins TRBV7-9 to TRBJ1-5; D not certain. The germline V gene encodes CDR1 SEHNR and CDR2 FQNEAQ (reference sequence). Trimming removed 5 bases at V and 0 bases at J, with 11 bases between. CDR3 length equals 15 residues.

Worth noting for this clone: Other DNA sequences within the sample encode an identical CDR3. The J gene is TRBJ1-6, the V gene TRBV20-1; 11 nucleotides match TRBD1. Trimming took 3 bases from V and 10 from J; bases not matched to a gene: 8. Germline V lookup: CDR1 DFQATT, CDR2 SNEGSKA (reference sequence). The CDR3 is made up of 15 amino acids. CDR3 DNA: TGCAGTGCTAGTGATCCTGGGACAGGGGGATCACCCCTCCACTTT. It specifies CSASDPGTGGSPLHF.

J is TRBJ2-7 and V is TRBV28; D perhaps matches TRBD2 (6 bases). Per germline, CDR1 MDHEN and CDR2 SYDVKM. V lost 6 bases and J lost 4, with 19 bases in between. The CDR3 covers 15 residues. CDR3 loop: CASRPSGALLYEQYF. In nucleotides, the CDR3 is TGTGCCAGCAGGCCGTCGGGAGCCCTCCTTTACGAGCAGTACTTC.

This clone was found a few times. The J gene is TRBJ1-6, the V gene TRBV5-5; 8 positions agree with TRBD1. Germline V gene data show CDR1 as SGHKS and CDR2 as YYEKEE (reference sequence). The CDR3 totals 15 residues. J lost 12 bases, V lost 4 bases, and 12 bases had no gene match. The CDR3 sequence: CASSIRTGRDLPLHF. The CDR3 DNA reads as TGTGCCAGCAGCATACGGACAGGGCGGGATTTACCCCTCCACTTT.